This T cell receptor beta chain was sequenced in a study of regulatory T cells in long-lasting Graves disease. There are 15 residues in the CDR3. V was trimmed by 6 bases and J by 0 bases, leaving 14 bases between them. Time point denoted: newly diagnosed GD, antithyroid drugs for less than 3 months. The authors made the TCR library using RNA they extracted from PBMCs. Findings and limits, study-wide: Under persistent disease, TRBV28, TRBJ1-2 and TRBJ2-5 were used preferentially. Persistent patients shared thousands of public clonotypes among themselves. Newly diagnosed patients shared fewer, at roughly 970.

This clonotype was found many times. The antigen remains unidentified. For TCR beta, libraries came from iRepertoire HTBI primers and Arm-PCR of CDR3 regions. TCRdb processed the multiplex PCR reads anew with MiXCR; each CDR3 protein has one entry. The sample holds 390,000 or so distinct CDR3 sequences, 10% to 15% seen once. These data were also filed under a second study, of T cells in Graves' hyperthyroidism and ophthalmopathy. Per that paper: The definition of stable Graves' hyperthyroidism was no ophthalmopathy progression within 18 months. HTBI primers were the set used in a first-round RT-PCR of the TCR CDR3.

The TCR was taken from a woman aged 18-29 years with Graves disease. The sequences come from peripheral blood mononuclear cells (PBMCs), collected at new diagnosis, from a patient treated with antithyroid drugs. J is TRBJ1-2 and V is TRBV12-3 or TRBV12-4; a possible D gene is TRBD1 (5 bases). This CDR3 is CASSIAGTSNYGYTF. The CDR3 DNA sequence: TGTGCCAGCAGCATCGCGGGGACCTCTAACTATGGCTACACCTTC.